The rows below give T cell receptor beta chains drawn from one sample of a study of shared clonotypes between healthy human individuals. Data came from immunoSEQ multiplex PCR; TCRdb stores just in-frame clones and leaves some out. Of some 2,400,000 clones listed, approximately 96% are singletons. Sequencing was carried out using naive CD4+ T cells sorted from blood. The receptors originated from a man younger than 30 in good health. Both conserved end residues are part of each CDR3.

J gene | V gene | CDR3 protein
TRBJ2-3 | TRBV6-6 | CASSYGRGLDTQYF
TRBJ2-7 | TRBV5-1 | CASSLGVRREVYEQYF
TRBJ2-2 | TRBV5-4 | CASSFGQMNTGELFF
TRBJ1-5 | TRBV28 | CASSDGQGTNQPQHF
TRBJ2-7 | TRBV2 | CASSVAASSYEQYF
TRBJ1-6 | TRBV7-9 | CASSPDLSNSPLHF
TRBJ1-6 | TRBV30 | CAWSAGRGDSPLHF
TRBJ2-5 | TRBV7-7 | CASSPDRSGETQYF
TRBJ2-1 | TRBV7-6 | CASSLAQTGGQFF
TRBJ2-7 | TRBV7-2 | CASSLSAAIHEQYF
TRBJ2-5 | TRBV28 | CASSLGGSQETQYF
TRBJ1-2 | TRBV28 | CASSLRQTGYTF
TRBJ2-5 | TRBV5-1 | CASRFGTQETQYF
TRBJ1-4 | TRBV18 | CASSPPGPANEKLFF
TRBJ2-7 | TRBV7-2 | CASSSSGGSYEQYF
TRBJ2-7 | TRBV5-4 | CASSMGAPSSYEQYF
TRBJ2-7 | TRBV10-2 | CASSESHEQYF
TRBJ1-2 | TRBV28 | CASSLTSNYGYTF
TRBJ2-1 | TRBV5-1 | CASSLGDSLYNEQFF
TRBJ2-7 | TRBV10-1 | CASSDCRALYEQYF
TRBJ1-1 | TRBV5-1 | CASSWGPTDTEAFF
TRBJ1-6 | TRBV19 | CASSMGQNYNSPLHF
TRBJ2-5 | TRBV27 | CASSPRTSSFGETQYF
TRBJ2-1 | TRBV18 | CASSPITSSEQFF
TRBJ2-2 | TRBV13 | CASSSTQRRGPGELFF
TRBJ2-6 | TRBV7-9 | CASSLGTGGSGANVLTF
TRBJ1-3 | TRBV9 | CASRSSGPGNTIYF
TRBJ1-6 | TRBV25-1 | CASRGTGESPLHF
TRBJ2-7 | TRBV5-4 | CASSSRDLEEQYF
TRBJ2-2 | TRBV5-1 | CASSSQGQGQNTGELFF
TRBJ2-5 | TRBV20-1 | CSVQWKETQYF
TRBJ2-7 | TRBV27 | CASSSPSGGVSYEQYF
TRBJ1-2 | TRBV28 | CASSLQIYGYTF
TRBJ1-1 | TRBV4-2 | CASSPAQGLNTEAFF
TRBJ1-2 | TRBV6-6 | CASNPGSANYGYTF
TRBJ1-1 | TRBV25-1 | CASSSWGEGTEAFF
TRBJ2-7 | TRBV11-2 | CASSLGLDRAYEQYF
TRBJ1-4 | TRBV4-1 | CASSQALGLTGGEKLFF
TRBJ1-2 | TRBV5-1 | CASSASGEMGGYTF
TRBJ2-5 | TRBV7-2 | CASSRGGETQYF
TRBJ2-1 | TRBV30 | CAWSPFPKTSGMVNEQFF
TRBJ2-7 | TRBV4-1 | CASSQVGGSLFYEQYF
TRBJ2-6 | TRBV7-9 | CASSRRASGANVLTF
TRBJ2-7 | TRBV7-6 | CASSLDTEQYF
TRBJ1-2 | TRBV7-2 | CASSLDRIYGYTF
TRBJ1-1 | TRBV7-8 | CASSSGQGVIAFF